Presented here are 30 T cell receptor beta chains from one specimen sequenced in a study of blood T cells in healthy people across ages. A second PCR of roughly 7 to 11 cycles used a sample-barcoded 5' primer and a J-beta primer mix. MiXCR, run by TCRdb on the 5' RACE reads, gives a single entry per CDR3 protein. The sample holds roughly 700,000 distinct CDR3 sequences, around a quarter seen once. This sample was shared with a second study, whose subject was T cells of mothers and their children.

Sequencing used blood. Receptors were obtained from a boy between 10 and 17 years old in good health.

This clonotype was counted a few times. The V call is TRBV20-1, the J call TRBJ2-3, with TRBD2 matching 7 bases. Germline values: CDR1 DFQATT, CDR2 SNEGSKA (reference sequence). This CDR3 has 16 amino acids. The ends lost 3 bases at V and 0 bases at J; junction bases unmatched: 9. CDR3 sequence: CSASFGSGTSTDTQYF. CDR3 nucleotide sequence: TGCAGTGCTAGTTTTGGGAGCGGGACTAGCACAGATACGCAGTATTTT.

This clonotype was recorded a few times. The J gene is TRBJ2-4, the V gene TRBV12-3 or TRBV12-4, with a possible D match to TRBD1 (7 bases). Trimming cost V 2 bases and J 12 bases, with 20 bases left between them. CDR3 length equals 15 residues. As DNA, the CDR3 is TGTGCCAGCAGTTTAAGGGCGGGGACAGCTATAGCTCAGTACTTC. It is translated as CASSLRAGTAIAQYF.

The gene calls are TRBV5-1 and TRBJ2-5; 10 bases agree with TRBD2. The end of the DNA is better explained by TRBJ2-1, so the J call may be wrong. Germline V lookup: CDR1 SGHRS, CDR2 YFSETQ. The CDR3 covers 18 residues. The CDR3 protein is CASSLASSGGLEYNEQFF. The CDR3 bases are TGCGCCAGCAGCTTGGCGTCTAGCGGGGGCCTCGAATACAATGAGCAGTTCTTC.

The chain links TRBV7-4 to TRBJ1-4; D gene uncertain. The germline gives CDR1 SGHVT, CDR2 SQSDAQ. The V end was cut by 1 base, the J end by 7 bases, with 7 bases between. There are 13 residues in the CDR3. The CDR3 loop reads CASSLVIGEKLFF. DNA for the CDR3: TGTGCCAGCAGCTTAGTTATTGGTGAAAAACTGTTTTTT.

This clonotype has only a few counts. The rearrangement uses TRBV7-9 and TRBJ2-7; TRBD1 matches 9 bases. Germline V gives CDR1 SEHNR, CDR2 FQNEAQ (reference sequence). The V and J ends lost 5 bases and 0 bases, in that order; junction bases with no gene match: 5. The CDR3 consists of 15 residues. CDR3 in DNA: TGTGCCAGCAGCCCAGGACAGGGGATCTCCTACGAGCAGTACTTC. Translating it yields CASSPGQGISYEQYF.

This clonotype was seen more than once but under ten times. V usage is TRBV19 and J usage is TRBJ2-5; no definite D call. The length of the CDR3 is 11 residues. Germline CDR1 and CDR2: LNHDA and SQIVND (reference sequence). Trimming removed 5 bases at V and 3 bases at J, with 4 bases between. As DNA, the CDR3 is TGTGCCAGTAGTGATAAAGAGACCCAGTACTTC. Protein product: CASSDKETQYF. Complete variable domain (other parts from reference TRBV19 and TRBJ2-5): DGGITQSPKYLFRKEGQNVTLSCEQNLNHDAMYWYRQDPGQGLRLIYYSQIVNDFQKGDIAEGYSVSREKKESFPLTVTSAQKNPTAFYLCASSDKETQYFGPGTRLLVL.

The rearrangement joins TRBV5-1 to TRBJ2-1, with D perhaps given as TRBD1 or TRBD2 (5 bases each). TRBJ2-7 matches the DNA end more closely, so the J call is doubtful. There are 16 residues in the CDR3. Germline CDR1 SGHRS, CDR2 YFSETQ. The CDR3 DNA sequence: TGCGCCAGCAGCTTGCAGGCCCCGGGGACGGCCTACGAGCAGTACTTC. This encodes CASSLQAPGTAYEQYF.

This clonotype turned up a few times. The gene calls are TRBV2 and TRBJ2-5, with a weak D call TRBD1 (6 bases). Gene TRBJ2-1 matches the end of the DNA better, so the J call may be wrong. CDR3 size: 14 residues. The V gene's germline CDR1 is SNHLY and CDR2 FYNNEI. CDR3 sequence reads: CASKLTGFRDEQFF. The CDR3 nucleotides read TGTGCCAGCAAACTTACAGGGTTCAGGGATGAGCAGTTCTTC.

This clonotype came up a few times. The chain couples TRBV7-2 to TRBJ2-7, with D tentatively TRBD2 (7 bases). CDR1 SGHTA and CDR2 FQGNSA come from the germline V gene. The length of the CDR3 is 17 residues. V gave up 1 base and J gave up 0 bases, with 16 bases separating them. The CDR3 DNA sequence: TGTGCCAGCAGCTTAGTCTCCGGGGGGCGACTCTCCTACGAGCAGTACTTC. Translating gives CASSLVSGGRLSYEQYF.

This chain connects TRBV6-6 to TRBJ2-7; TRBD2 matches at 7 bases. J was trimmed by 5 bases and V by 6 bases; bases with no gene match: 13. The CDR3 loop spans 15 amino acids. Looked up from germline, CDR1 is MNHNY and CDR2 is SVGAGI (reference sequence). CDR3 DNA sequence: TGTGCCAGCAGGCCCCGGACGGGGGGTTTCCACGAGCAGTACTTC. Translation gives CASRPRTGGFHEQYF.

The chain joins TRBV27 to TRBJ2-7; possibly TRBD2 for D (6 bases). V was pared by 0 bases and J by 5 bases, with 11 bases between. The germline V gene has CDR1 MNHEY and CDR2 SMNVEV (reference sequence). The CDR3 is 14 residues long. CDR3 sequence reads: CASSLSSGANEQYF. For the CDR3, the DNA is TGTGCCAGCAGTTTATCGTCGGGAGCCAACGAGCAGTACTTC.

This clonotype came up a few times. The rearrangement links TRBV29-1 to TRBJ2-3; 10 bases are a match to TRBD1. Germline lookup yields CDR1 SQVTM and CDR2 ANQGSEA. Unmatched junction bases numbered 9, after V lost 4 bases and J lost 2 bases. CDR3 length: 16 residues. This CDR3 is CSVAPGQGPNTDTQYF. In DNA, the CDR3 is TGCAGCGTTGCTCCGGGACAGGGGCCTAACACAGATACGCAGTATTTT.

V is TRBV28 and J is TRBJ2-7, with TRBD1 matching over 10 bases. With 7 bases clipped from V and 2 bases from J, the junction kept 14 bases outside the gene matches. In germline, CDR1 is MDHEN, CDR2 SYDVKM. The CDR3 loop spans 17 amino acids. The CDR3 DNA follows: TGTGCCAGCACTACACTCATTTGGGGACAGGGGCCCTACGAGCAGTACTTC. It codes for CASTTLIWGQGPYEQYF.

The CDR3 reads CSVDFRGAETQYF. As DNA, the CDR3 is TGCAGCGTCGATTTTCGGGGGGCAGAGACCCAGTACTTC. This rearrangement joins TRBV29-1 to TRBJ2-5; D perhaps matches TRBD2 (7 bases). Per germline, CDR1 SQVTM and CDR2 ANQGSEA. The ends were cut back, 6 bases at V and 4 bases at J, with 15 bases in the middle. This CDR3 has 13 residues.

This clonotype was picked up one time. V is TRBV7-9 and J is TRBJ2-5; weak D call: TRBD1 (6 bases). This CDR3 has 14 amino acids. V lost 5 bases and J lost 2, with 12 bases in between. Per germline, CDR1 SEHNR and CDR2 FQNEAQ (reference sequence). Here the CDR3 DNA reads TGTGCCAGCAGCCCCGGACAGATGCAAGAGACCCAGTACTTC. Its translation is CASSPGQMQETQYF.

In this sample, this clonotype turned up a few times. This chain uses TRBV7-9 with TRBJ2-3, with 8 bases lining up with TRBD2. The CDR3 is 16 amino acids. Germline assignment: CDR1 SEHNR and CDR2 FQNEAQ (reference sequence). V was pared by 2 bases and J by 5 bases, with 9 bases of the junction left unmatched. The CDR3 nucleotides read TGTGCCAGCAGCTTAATCCGGGGGGGGCCAGGAGATACGCAGTATTTT. This translates into CASSLIRGGPGDTQYF.

The chain links TRBV29-1 to TRBJ2-7; D ambiguous. The closer fit of TRBJ2-5 to the DNA end suggests the J call may be wrong. This CDR3 is built from 11 residues. The germline gives CDR1 SQVTM, CDR2 ANQGSEA. CDR3 sequence: CSVPWRETQYF. In DNA, the CDR3 is TGCAGCGTTCCCTGGAGAGAGACCCAGTACTTC.

The chain couples TRBV7-2 to TRBJ1-2; TRBD1 agrees at 9 bases. This CDR3 is 16 amino acids long. The junction had 12 bases not matched to a gene; V was cut back by 3 bases and J by 7 bases. In germline, CDR1 is SGHTA, CDR2 FQGNSA. The CDR3 here is CASSLLGSGQGAGYTF. The CDR3 DNA follows: TGTGCCAGCAGCTTGTTGGGATCGGGACAGGGCGCTGGCTACACCTTC.

This clonotype showed up just a few times. The chain carries TRBV24-1 and TRBJ2-7; D is unclear. The V end lost 3 bases, the J end lost 2 bases, and 13 bases lay between the germline ends. Germline values: CDR1 KGHDR, CDR2 SFDVKD. The CDR3 has 15 residues. The CDR3 DNA reads TGTGCCACCAGTGATGGACGGAAGATACCCTACGAGCAGTACTTC. Translated, it gives CATSDGRKIPYEQYF.

This clonotype appeared a few times. The V call is TRBV5-4, the J call TRBJ2-5, with 10 bases matching TRBD2. The J call may not be correct, given that the DNA end is closer to TRBJ2-1. In germline, CDR1 is SGHNT, CDR2 YYREEE (reference sequence). CDR3 length equals 19 residues. As DNA, the CDR3 is TGTGCCAGCAGCTTGAGGACTAGCGGTATCCCTAGGGGTTACAATGAGCAGTTCTTC. It is translated as CASSLRTSGIPRGYNEQFF.

The genes are TRBV6-5 and TRBJ2-7, with D perhaps matching TRBD1 (5 bases). Deletions cut 8 bases from V and 5 bases from J, with 16 bases between. Germline lookup yields CDR1 MNHEY and CDR2 SVGAGI. CDR3 length: 13 amino acids. The chain's CDR3 is CASAGNSLNEQYF. The DNA of the CDR3 is TGTGCCAGCGCAGGGAATAGCCTAAACGAGCAGTACTTC.

This clonotype has more than one count but fewer than ten. The rearrangement joins TRBV5-1 to TRBJ1-2; D ambiguous. Germline-derived CDR1 and CDR2 are SGHRS and YFSETQ. V was trimmed by 6 bases and J by 4 bases, leaving 16 bases between them. The CDR3 spans 14 residues. The chain's CDR3 is CASTTGGQGYGYTF. In DNA form, the CDR3 reads TGCGCCAGCACGACCGGAGGTCAAGGCTATGGCTACACCTTC.

CDR3 coding DNA: TGCAGCGTTGAAGTTACAACAGGGGAAGAGACCCAGTACTTC. Protein sequence: CSVEVTTGEETQYF. This rearrangement joins TRBV29-1 to TRBJ2-5; 7 positions match TRBD1. The CDR3 runs 14 residues. Germline V lookup: CDR1 SQVTM, CDR2 ANQGSEA. The ends lost 1 base at V and 3 bases at J; junction bases unmatched: 5.

This chain uses TRBV20-1 with TRBJ2-4; possibly TRBD2 for D (6 bases). The CDR3 covers 14 residues. V lost 2 bases to trimming and J lost 2 bases, with 10 bases between them. CDR1 DFQATT and CDR2 SNEGSKA come from the germline V gene (reference sequence). The CDR3 protein is CSARSEGPKNIQYF. The CDR3 nucleotides read TGCAGTGCTAGATCGGAGGGGCCCAAAAACATTCAGTACTTC.

The chain recombines TRBV20-1 with TRBJ2-1; 10 bases fit TRBD2. The CDR3 sequence is 14 residues long. The junction had 7 bases not matched to a gene; V was cut back by 3 bases and J by 8 bases. Germline V gene sequence: CDR1 DFQATT, CDR2 SNEGSKA (reference sequence). The CDR3 region is CSARFLAGDDEQFF. DNA of the CDR3: TGCAGTGCTAGGTTCCTAGCGGGAGATGATGAGCAGTTCTTC.

The chain combines TRBV29-1 with TRBJ2-5, with a possible D match to TRBD2 (6 bases). CDR1 SQVTM and CDR2 ANQGSEA come from the germline V gene. Trimming took 2 bases from V and 7 from J, leaving 26 bases between them. This CDR3 is built from 17 residues. CDR3 DNA: TGCAGCGTTGAATCGGTAGCGGTACACCCGACTATGAGGACCCAGTACTTC. This sequence encodes CSVESVAVHPTMRTQYF.

The V and J genes are TRBV28 and TRBJ2-3; 9 bases match TRBD2. With 5 bases clipped from V and 1 base from J, the junction kept 4 bases outside the gene matches. The CDR3 has 15 amino acids. Germline lookup yields CDR1 MDHEN and CDR2 SYDVKM. CDR3 sequence: CASSRAGGRTDTQYF. The CDR3 nucleotides are TGTGCCAGCAGTAGAGCGGGGGGACGCACAGATACGCAGTATTTT.

The chain recombines TRBV6-5 with TRBJ2-3, with 8 bases identical to TRBD2. CDR1 and CDR2 (germline): MNHEY, SVGAGI. V was clipped by 11 bases and J by 3 bases; unmatched bases: 10. The CDR3 is 14 residues long. The CDR3 DNA follows: TGTGCCGTCGGGAGGGCAGGGAGTACAGATACGCAGTATTTT. This gives the protein CAVGRAGSTDTQYF.

The genes are TRBV6-1 and TRBJ2-7; D unresolved. This CDR3 comprises 14 residues. V was clipped by 2 bases and J by 0 bases, with 8 bases between them. Germline V CDR1 and CDR2: MNHNS, SASEGT. DNA of the CDR3: TGTGCCAGCAGTGAACTAAGGGACTCCTACGAGCAGTACTTC. Encoded protein: CASSELRDSYEQYF.

This chain connects TRBV20-1 to TRBJ2-5; 8 bases map to TRBD2. V shed 6 bases, J shed 2 bases, and the junction held 8 bases outside the gene matches. The germline V gene encodes CDR1 DFQATT and CDR2 SNEGSKA (reference sequence). The CDR3 sequence is 14 residues long. The CDR3 loop is CSASDSGGQETQYF. The DNA for the CDR3 is TGCAGTGCCTCCGACAGCGGGGGACAAGAGACCCAGTACTTC.